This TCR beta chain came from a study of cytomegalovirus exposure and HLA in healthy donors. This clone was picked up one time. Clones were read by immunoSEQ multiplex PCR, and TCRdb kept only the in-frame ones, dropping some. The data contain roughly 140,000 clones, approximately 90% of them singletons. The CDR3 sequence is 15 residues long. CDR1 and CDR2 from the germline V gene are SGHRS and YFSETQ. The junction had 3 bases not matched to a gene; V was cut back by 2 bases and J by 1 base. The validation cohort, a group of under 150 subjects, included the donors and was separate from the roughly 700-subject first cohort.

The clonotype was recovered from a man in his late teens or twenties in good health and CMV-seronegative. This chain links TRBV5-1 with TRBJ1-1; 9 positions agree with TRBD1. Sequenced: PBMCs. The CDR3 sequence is CASSFNRGPNTEAFF. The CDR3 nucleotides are TGCGCCAGCAGCTTCAACAGGGGGCCGAACACTGAAGCTTTCTTT.